These T cell receptor beta chains were read from a single sample in a study of blood T cells in healthy people across ages. Via MiXCR, TCRdb re-called the 5' RACE reads, giving one row per CDR3 protein. This sample carries a few hundred thousand distinct CDR3 sequences, roughly 29% of them seen once, and the ten largest clones take around 20%. Sequencing was done on a sample of blood. All receptors come from a woman between 65 and 79 years old in good health. Both conserved end residues are part of each CDR3. D genes are given only for firm matches. A row's size may be missing; if present it is once, few, many or a size class.

>.|TRBV5-6|.|TRBJ2-1
CASSMDNEQFF
TGTGCCAGCAGCATGGACAATGAGCAGTTCTTC
>TRBD1|TRBV14|few|TRBJ1-4
CASSQPGQAKLFF
TGTGCCAGCAGCCAGCCGGGACAGGCGAAACTGTTTTTT
>TRBD2|TRBV20-1|.|TRBJ2-3
CSARGEGTPDRYF
TGCAGTGCTAGAGGGGAGGGGACTCCCGATCGGTATTTT
>TRBD2|TRBV7-3|many|TRBJ2-2
CASSSPRGGGDTGELFF
TGTGCCAGCAGCTCCCCTCGCGGGGGGGGTGACACCGGGGAGCTGTTTTTT
>TRBD1|TRBV15|.|TRBJ1-5
CATSGGTELNQPQHF
TGTGCCACCAGCGGGGGGACAGAGCTCAATCAGCCCCAGCATTTT
>.|TRBV27|few|TRBJ2-5
CASSPLLRVETQYF
TGTGCCAGCAGTCCTCTTTTGCGGGTAGAGACCCAGTACTTC
>.|TRBV20-1|few|TRBJ2-3
CSAPKGPRDTQYF
TGCAGTGCTCCGAAAGGACCGCGAGATACGCAGTATTTT
>.|TRBV7-2|few|TRBJ2-3
CASSLRRRPDTQYF
TGTGCCAGCAGCTTACGCAGGCGGCCAGATACGCAGTATTTT
>.|TRBV7-2|few|TRBJ1-2
CAITRTPGYGYTF
TGTGCCATCACAAGAACGCCTGGCTATGGCTACACCTTC
>TRBD2|TRBV20-1|.|TRBJ2-1
CSARERLAGHSYNEQFF
TGCAGTGCTAGAGAACGGCTAGCGGGGCATTCCTACAATGAGCAGTTCTTC
>TRBD2|TRBV12-3/TRBV12-4|.|TRBJ2-1
CASSKTGGTYNEQFF
TGTGCCAGCAGTAAAACGGGGGGGACCTACAATGAGCAGTTCTTC
>.|TRBV5-1|many|TRBJ2-5
CASSLTGRETQYF
TGCGCCAGCAGCCTTACAGGGCGTGAAACCCAGTACTTC
>TRBD2|TRBV3-1|.|TRBJ2-3
CASSQVGGLGINTQYF
TGTGCCAGCAGCCAAGTAGGAGGACTAGGGATTAATACGCAGTATTTT
>.|TRBV11-2|.|TRBJ1-5
CASSLGQGGGGGQPQHF
TGTGCCAGCAGCTTAGGTCAGGGAGGAGGAGGGGGTCAGCCCCAGCATTTT
>.|TRBV12-3/TRBV12-4|few|TRBJ2-3
CASSRPTDTQYF
TGTGCCAGCAGTCGACCCACAGATACGCAGTATTTT
>TRBD1|TRBV20-1|.|TRBJ1-1
CSATFEGQGMDTEAFF
TGCAGTGCTACATTCGAGGGACAGGGGATGGACACTGAAGCTTTCTTT
>.|TRBV24-1|.|TRBJ1-4
CATSDPSPGMLEEKLFF
TGTGCCACCAGTGACCCATCGCCCGGTATGTTGGAAGAAAAACTGTTTTTT
>.|TRBV29-1|many|TRBJ1-2
CSVAPGFRGYTF
TGCAGCGTTGCTCCAGGGTTTCGGGGCTACACCTTC
>.|TRBV7-9|.|TRBJ2-3
CASSLSGLEGVHTDTQYF
TGTGCCAGCAGCTTATCCGGTTTGGAGGGGGTACACACAGATACGCAGTATTTT
>TRBD1|TRBV24-1|.|TRBJ2-2
CATSDSPGQGDTGELFF
TGTGCCACCAGTGACTCACCGGGACAGGGTGACACCGGGGAGCTGTTTTTT
>.|TRBV10-2|few|TRBJ2-4
CATGTGSLFVSKNIQYF
TGCGCCACTGGGACGGGCAGTTTATTTGTTTCCAAAAACATTCAGTACTTC
>TRBD1|TRBV6-6|.|TRBJ1-2
CASRQGDYGYTF
TGTGCCAGCAGACAGGGGGACTATGGCTACACCTTC
>.|TRBV20-1|few|TRBJ2-3
CSAREGTGTDTQYF
TGCAGTGCTAGAGAGGGGACCGGTACAGATACGCAGTATTTT
>TRBD1|TRBV20-1|.|TRBJ2-7
CSARGTGPSSYEQYF
TGCAGTGCTAGGGGGACAGGCCCAAGCTCCTACGAGCAGTACTTC
>TRBD1|TRBV29-1|.|TRBJ2-7
CSVRRDRDNYEQYF
TGCAGCGTTCGTAGGGACAGGGACAACTACGAGCAGTACTTC
>TRBD1|TRBV9|.|TRBJ1-4
CASSGQGGLNEKLFF
TGTGCCAGCAGCGGACAGGGGGGCCTTAATGAAAAGCTGTTTTTT
>.|TRBV6-8|.|TRBJ1-5
CALRRGRGQPQHF
TGTGCCCTACGTCGGGGGCGGGGGCAGCCCCAGCATTTT
>.|TRBV6-5|.|TRBJ1-1
CASSPPGARNTEAFF
TGTGCCAGCAGCCCCCCGGGAGCCAGGAACACTGAAGCTTTCTTT